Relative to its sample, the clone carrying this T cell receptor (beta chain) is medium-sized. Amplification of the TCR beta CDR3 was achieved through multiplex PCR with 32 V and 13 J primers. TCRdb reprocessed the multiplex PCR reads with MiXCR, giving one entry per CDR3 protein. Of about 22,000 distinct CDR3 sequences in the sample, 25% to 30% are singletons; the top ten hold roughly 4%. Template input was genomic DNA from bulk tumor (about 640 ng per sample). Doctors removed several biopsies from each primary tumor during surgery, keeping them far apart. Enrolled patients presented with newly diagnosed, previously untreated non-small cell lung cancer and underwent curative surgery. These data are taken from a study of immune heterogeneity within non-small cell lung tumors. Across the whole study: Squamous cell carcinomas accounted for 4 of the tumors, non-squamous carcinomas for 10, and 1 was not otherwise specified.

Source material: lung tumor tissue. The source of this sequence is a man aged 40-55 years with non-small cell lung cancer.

CDR3 coding DNA: TGTGCCAGCAGCCGTCGGACAGGCGAAAAACTGTTTTTT. Translated, it gives CASSRRTGEKLFF. The chain couples TRBV14 to TRBJ1-4, with 7 bases that match TRBD1. The germline gives CDR1 SGHDN, CDR2 FVKESK. The CDR3 is made up of 13 amino acids. V lost 4 bases to trimming and J lost 8 bases; unmatched junction nucleotides: 4.